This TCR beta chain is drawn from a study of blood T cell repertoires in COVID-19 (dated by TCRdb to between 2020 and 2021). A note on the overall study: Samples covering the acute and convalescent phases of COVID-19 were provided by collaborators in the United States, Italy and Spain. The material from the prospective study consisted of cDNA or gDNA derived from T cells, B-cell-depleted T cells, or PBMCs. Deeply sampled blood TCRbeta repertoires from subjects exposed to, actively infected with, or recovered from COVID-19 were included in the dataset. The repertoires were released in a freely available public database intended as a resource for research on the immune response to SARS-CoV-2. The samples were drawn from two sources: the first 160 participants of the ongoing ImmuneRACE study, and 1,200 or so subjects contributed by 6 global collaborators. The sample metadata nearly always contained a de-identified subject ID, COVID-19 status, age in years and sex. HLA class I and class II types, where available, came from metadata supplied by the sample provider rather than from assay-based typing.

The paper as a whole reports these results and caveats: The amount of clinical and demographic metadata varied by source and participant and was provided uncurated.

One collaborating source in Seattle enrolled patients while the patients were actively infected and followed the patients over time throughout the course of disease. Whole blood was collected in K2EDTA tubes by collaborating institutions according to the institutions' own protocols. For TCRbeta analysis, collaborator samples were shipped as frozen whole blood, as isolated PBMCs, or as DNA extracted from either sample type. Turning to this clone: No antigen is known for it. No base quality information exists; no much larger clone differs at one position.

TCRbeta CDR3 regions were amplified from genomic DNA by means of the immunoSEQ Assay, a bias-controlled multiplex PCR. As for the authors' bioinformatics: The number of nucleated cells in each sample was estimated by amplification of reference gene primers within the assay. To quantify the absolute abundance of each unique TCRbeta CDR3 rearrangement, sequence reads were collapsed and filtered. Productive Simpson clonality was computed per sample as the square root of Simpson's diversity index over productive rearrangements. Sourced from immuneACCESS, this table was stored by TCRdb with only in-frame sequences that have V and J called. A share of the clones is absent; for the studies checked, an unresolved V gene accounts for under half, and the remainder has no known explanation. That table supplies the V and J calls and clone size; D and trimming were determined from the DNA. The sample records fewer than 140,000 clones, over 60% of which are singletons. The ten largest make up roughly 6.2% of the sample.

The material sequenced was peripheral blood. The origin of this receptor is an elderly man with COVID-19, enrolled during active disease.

The nucleotide sequence reads TGTGCCAGCAGGTTTTCCGGGACTAGCGGATCCTACGAGCAGTACTTC. This translates into CASRFSGTSGSYEQYF. The chain is made from TRBV7-2 and TRBJ2-7; TRBD2 lines up with 11 middle nucleotides. There are 16 amino acids in the CDR3, from cysteine to phenylalanine inclusive. Of the read, only the CDR3 DNA is kept; its 48 bases are in frame from base 1. V and J are trimmed by 6 bases and 1 base, and the gene matches miss 8 bases of the junction. Via the germline V gene, CDR1 is SGHTA and CDR2 FQGNSA.